These T cell receptor beta chains were read from a single sample in a study of cytomegalovirus exposure and HLA in healthy donors. Some clones are missing from TCRdb's copy, which holds only in-frame ones; the method was immunoSEQ multiplex PCR. The table lists some 150,000 clones, roughly 80% of them singletons. Specimen: PBMCs. All receptors derive from a man between 25 and 39 years old in good health and CMV-seropositive. CDR3s include the opening cysteine and the closing phenylalanine or tryptophan. The order of the fields is D gene, J gene, clone size, V gene, CDR3 protein, CDR3 DNA. D genes are given only for firm matches. Some rows have no size entry. The others give once, few or many, or a class for an expanded clone.

D gene: TRBD1; J gene: TRBJ1-5; clone size: once; V gene: TRBV28; CDR3 protein: CASSTRDRDIGSSNQPQHF; CDR3 DNA: TGTGCCAGCAGTACGAGGGACAGGGATATAGGATCGAGCAATCAGCCCCAGCATTTT
D gene: TRBD2; J gene: TRBJ2-7; clone size: NA; V gene: TRBV27; CDR3 protein: CASSLVAGAYEQYF; CDR3 DNA: TGTGCCAGCAGTTTAGTGGCGGGGGCCTACGAGCAGTACTTC
D gene: NA; J gene: TRBJ1-2; clone size: NA; V gene: TRBV10-3; CDR3 protein: CAIRGTGNYGYTF; CDR3 DNA: TGTGCCATCAGAGGAACAGGGAACTATGGCTACACCTTC
D gene: TRBD1; J gene: TRBJ1-4; clone size: NA; V gene: TRBV15; CDR3 protein: CATSRGMTGLNEKLFF; CDR3 DNA: TGTGCCACCAGCAGGGGAATGACAGGGTTAAATGAAAAACTGTTTTTT
D gene: NA; J gene: TRBJ2-5; clone size: NA; V gene: TRBV7-8; CDR3 protein: CASTVGRMYQETQYF; CDR3 DNA: TGTGCCAGCACCGTAGGCAGGATGTACCAAGAGACCCAGTACTTC
D gene: NA; J gene: TRBJ1-5; clone size: NA; V gene: TRBV7-9; CDR3 protein: CASSLGEQPQHF; CDR3 DNA: TGTGCCAGCAGCTTAGGGGAGCAGCCCCAGCATTTT
D gene: NA; J gene: TRBJ1-2; clone size: NA; V gene: TRBV29-1; CDR3 protein: CSVEVNPGRVNGYTF; CDR3 DNA: TGCAGCGTTGAAGTAAATCCGGGCAGGGTAAATGGCTACACCTTC
D gene: NA; J gene: TRBJ1-2; clone size: NA; V gene: TRBV19; CDR3 protein: CASSITAGDYGYTF; CDR3 DNA: TGTGCCAGTAGTATTACGGCAGGGGACTATGGCTACACCTTC
D gene: TRBD1; J gene: TRBJ2-5; clone size: once; V gene: TRBV18; CDR3 protein: CASSPPGQGLETQYF; CDR3 DNA: TGTGCCAGCTCACCACCGGGACAGGGGCTGGAGACCCAGTACTTC
D gene: NA; J gene: TRBJ2-1; clone size: NA; V gene: TRBV6-6; CDR3 protein: CASSGTALFNEQFF; CDR3 DNA: TGTGCCAGCAGCGGGACTGCCCTATTCAATGAGCAGTTCTTC
D gene: NA; J gene: TRBJ1-1; clone size: NA; V gene: TRBV30; CDR3 protein: CAWSLTSNTEAFF; CDR3 DNA: TGTGCCTGGAGTCTTACTTCGAACACTGAAGCTTTCTTT
D gene: TRBD2; J gene: TRBJ2-7; clone size: NA; V gene: TRBV7-6; CDR3 protein: CASSLDFGGEYEQYF; CDR3 DNA: TGTGCCAGCAGCTTAGATTTTGGGGGGGAGTACGAGCAGTACTTC
D gene: NA; J gene: TRBJ1-1; clone size: NA; V gene: TRBV7-9; CDR3 protein: CASSSGQLNTEAFF; CDR3 DNA: TGTGCCAGCAGCTCCGGACAGTTGAACACTGAAGCTTTCTTT
D gene: TRBD2; J gene: TRBJ2-7; clone size: NA; V gene: TRBV27; CDR3 protein: CASSPGLAREQYF; CDR3 DNA: TGTGCCAGCAGTCCGGGACTAGCCCGGGAGCAGTACTTC
D gene: TRBD2; J gene: TRBJ2-1; clone size: NA; V gene: TRBV9; CDR3 protein: CASSRSGGAYNEQFF; CDR3 DNA: TGTGCCAGCAGCCGAAGCGGGGGGGCCTACAATGAGCAGTTCTTC
D gene: NA; J gene: TRBJ2-7; clone size: NA; V gene: TRBV18; CDR3 protein: CASSPTQGRSYEQYF; CDR3 DNA: TGTGCCAGCTCACCGACACAGGGTAGGTCCTACGAGCAGTACTTC
D gene: TRBD1; J gene: TRBJ2-7; clone size: NA; V gene: TRBV7-3; CDR3 protein: CASSPSGTGAYEQYF; CDR3 DNA: TGTGCCAGCAGCCCCTCCGGGACAGGGGCCTACGAGCAGTACTTC
D gene: NA; J gene: TRBJ2-7; clone size: NA; V gene: TRBV28; CDR3 protein: CASSFPPGYDEQYF; CDR3 DNA: TGTGCCAGCAGTTTCCCTCCAGGGTACGACGAGCAGTACTTC
D gene: NA; J gene: TRBJ2-3; clone size: few; V gene: TRBV5-6; CDR3 protein: CASSLRGSTDTQYF; CDR3 DNA: TGTGCCAGCAGCTTGAGGGGCAGCACAGATACGCAGTATTTT
D gene: TRBD2; J gene: TRBJ2-3; clone size: NA; V gene: TRBV27; CDR3 protein: CASSFLAGRTDTQYF; CDR3 DNA: TGTGCCAGCAGTTTTCTAGCGGGGCGCACAGATACGCAGTATTTT
D gene: TRBD2; J gene: TRBJ2-3; clone size: few; V gene: TRBV5-4; CDR3 protein: CASSKTSGGRGDTQYF; CDR3 DNA: TGTGCCAGCAGCAAGACTAGCGGGGGAAGGGGGGATACGCAGTATTTT
D gene: TRBD2; J gene: TRBJ2-7; clone size: NA; V gene: TRBV10-3; CDR3 protein: CASSGGANSYEQYF; CDR3 DNA: TGTGCCTCTAGCGGGGGGGCAAACTCCTACGAGCAGTACTTC
D gene: NA; J gene: TRBJ1-6; clone size: NA; V gene: TRBV5-1; CDR3 protein: CASSLASRSPLHF; CDR3 DNA: TGCGCCAGCAGCTTGGCATCTCGGTCACCCCTCCACTTT
D gene: TRBD1; J gene: TRBJ1-4; clone size: once; V gene: TRBV28; CDR3 protein: CASSPNRGLREKLFF; CDR3 DNA: TGTGCCAGCAGTCCCAACAGGGGGCTTCGTGAAAAACTGTTTTTT
D gene: TRBD1; J gene: TRBJ2-3; clone size: NA; V gene: TRBV5-1; CDR3 protein: CASSPMNRGVGTDTQYF; CDR3 DNA: TGCGCCAGCAGCCCGATGAACAGGGGAGTAGGGACAGATACGCAGTATTTT
D gene: TRBD2; J gene: TRBJ2-3; clone size: NA; V gene: TRBV19; CDR3 protein: CASSFYGTRMTDTQYF; CDR3 DNA: TGTGCCAGTAGTTTCTACGGGACTAGAATGACAGATACGCAGTATTTT
D gene: TRBD1; J gene: TRBJ2-2; clone size: NA; V gene: TRBV11-2; CDR3 protein: CASSFAMDRVDTGELFF; CDR3 DNA: TGTGCCAGCAGCTTCGCCATGGACAGGGTGGACACCGGGGAGCTGTTTTTT
D gene: NA; J gene: TRBJ1-6; clone size: NA; V gene: TRBV30; CDR3 protein: CAWSDGEFFNSPLHF; CDR3 DNA: TGTGCCTGGAGTGACGGGGAATTCTTTAATTCACCCCTCCACTTT
D gene: TRBD2; J gene: TRBJ2-5; clone size: NA; V gene: TRBV6-6; CDR3 protein: CASSPRLAGTQYF; CDR3 DNA: TGTGCCAGCAGCCCTCGACTAGCAGGGACCCAGTACTTC
D gene: NA; J gene: TRBJ2-7; clone size: NA; V gene: TRBV4-3; CDR3 protein: CASSHGSSSYEQYF; CDR3 DNA: TGCGCCAGCAGCCACGGTTCTAGCTCCTACGAGCAGTACTTC